This TCR beta chain was profiled in a study of T-cell reconstitution after alpha-beta-depleted transplantation in children. Per germline, CDR1 SEHNR and CDR2 FQNEAQ (reference sequence). The CDR3 contains 12 residues. V was pared by 2 bases and J by 11 bases, with 7 bases between. In its sample, this clonotype was seen many times. A library of TCRbeta sequences, prepared with unique molecular identifiers, was generated. TCRdb re-analysed the PCR reads in MiXCR, keeping a single row per CDR3 protein. The sample lists some 600,000 distinct CDR3 sequences, around a sixth seen once, with 1.1% in the top ten.

The clonotype comes from a human donor who donated a stem cell graft to a child with acute myeloid leukemia. The chain carries TRBV7-9 and TRBJ1-6, with D possibly TRBD1 on 6 matching bases. This sample comprised PBMCs from the stem cell graft donor, obtained from the stem cell graft. The CDR3 loop is CASSLPGAPLHF. DNA for the CDR3: TGTGCCAGCAGCTTACCAGGGGCACCCCTCCACTTT. Together with reference TRBV7-9 and TRBJ1-6, the CDR3 gives the full variable domain: DTGVSQNPRHKITKRGQNVTFRCDPISEHNRLYWYRQTLGQGPEFLTYFQNEAQLEKSRLLSDRFSAERPKGSFSTLEIQRTEQGDSAMYLCASSLPGAPLHFGNGTRLTVT.